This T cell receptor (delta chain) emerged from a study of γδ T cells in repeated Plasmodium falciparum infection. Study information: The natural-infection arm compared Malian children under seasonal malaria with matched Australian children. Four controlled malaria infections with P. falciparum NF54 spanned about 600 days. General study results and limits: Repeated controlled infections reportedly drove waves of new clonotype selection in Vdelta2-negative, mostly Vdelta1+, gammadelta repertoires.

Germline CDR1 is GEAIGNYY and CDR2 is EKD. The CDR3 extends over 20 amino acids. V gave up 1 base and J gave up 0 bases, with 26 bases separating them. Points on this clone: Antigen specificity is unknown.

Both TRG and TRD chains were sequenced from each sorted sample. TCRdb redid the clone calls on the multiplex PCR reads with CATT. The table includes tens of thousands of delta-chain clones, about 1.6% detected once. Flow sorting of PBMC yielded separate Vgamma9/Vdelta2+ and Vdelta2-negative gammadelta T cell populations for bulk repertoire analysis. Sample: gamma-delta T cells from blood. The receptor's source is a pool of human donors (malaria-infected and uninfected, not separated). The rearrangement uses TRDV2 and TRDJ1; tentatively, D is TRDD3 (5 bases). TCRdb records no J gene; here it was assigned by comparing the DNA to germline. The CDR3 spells CACDTYREEDIRGYTDKLIF. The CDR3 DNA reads TGTGCCTGTGACACATATCGGGAAGAGGATATCCGGGGGTACACCGATAAACTCATCTTT.